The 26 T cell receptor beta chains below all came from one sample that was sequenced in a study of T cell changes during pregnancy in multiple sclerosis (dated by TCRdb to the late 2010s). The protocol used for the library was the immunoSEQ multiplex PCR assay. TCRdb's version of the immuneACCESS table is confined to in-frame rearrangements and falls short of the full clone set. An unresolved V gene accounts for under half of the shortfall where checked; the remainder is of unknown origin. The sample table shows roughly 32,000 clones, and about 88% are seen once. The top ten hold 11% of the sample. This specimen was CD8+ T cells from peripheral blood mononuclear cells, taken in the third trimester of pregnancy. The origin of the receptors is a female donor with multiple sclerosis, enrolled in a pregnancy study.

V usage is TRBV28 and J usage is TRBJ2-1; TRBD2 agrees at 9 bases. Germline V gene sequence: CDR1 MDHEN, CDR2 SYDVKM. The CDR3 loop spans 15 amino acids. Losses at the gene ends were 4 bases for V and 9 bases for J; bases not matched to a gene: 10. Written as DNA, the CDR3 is TGTGCCAGCAGTTCGGTAGTAGCGGGAGTAGGTGAGCAGTTCTTC. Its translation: CASSSVVAGVGEQFF.

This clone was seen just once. CDR3 in amino acids: CASSPGLAGTGYEQYF. CDR3 sequence (DNA): TGTGCCAGCAGTCCGGGACTAGCGGGAACGGGCTACGAGCAGTACTTC. V usage is TRBV28 and J usage is TRBJ2-7; 13 bases are a match to TRBD2. Trimming at V came to 5 bases and at J to 3 bases, leaving 7 bases not matched to a gene. This CDR3 is 16 amino acids long. Germline V gives CDR1 MDHEN, CDR2 SYDVKM.

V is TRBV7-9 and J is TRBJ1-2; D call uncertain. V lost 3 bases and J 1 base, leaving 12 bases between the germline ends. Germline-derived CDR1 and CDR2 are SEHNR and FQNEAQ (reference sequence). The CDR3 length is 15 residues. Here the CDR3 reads CASSLDPGVNYGYTF. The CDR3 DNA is TGTGCCAGCAGCTTGGACCCCGGGGTTAACTATGGCTACACCTTC.

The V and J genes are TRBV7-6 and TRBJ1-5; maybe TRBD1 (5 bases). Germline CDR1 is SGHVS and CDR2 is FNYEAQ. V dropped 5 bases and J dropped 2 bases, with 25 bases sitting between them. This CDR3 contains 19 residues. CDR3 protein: CASSARAGGRGSGNQPQHF. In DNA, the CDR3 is TGTGCCAGCAGCGCCCGGGCGGGGGGAAGAGGTAGTGGCAATCAGCCCCAGCATTTT.

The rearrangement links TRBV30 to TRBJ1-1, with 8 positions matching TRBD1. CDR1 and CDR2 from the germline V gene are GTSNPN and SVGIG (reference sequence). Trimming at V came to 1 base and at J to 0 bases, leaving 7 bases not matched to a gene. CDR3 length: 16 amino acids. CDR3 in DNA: TGTGCCTGGAGTGAATACAGGGGGTACATGAACACTGAAGCTTTCTTT. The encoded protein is CAWSEYRGYMNTEAFF.

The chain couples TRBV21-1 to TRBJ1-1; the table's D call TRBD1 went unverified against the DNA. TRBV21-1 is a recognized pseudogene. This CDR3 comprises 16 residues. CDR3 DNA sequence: TGTGCCAGCAGCCCTGCCCAGGGGGCGTTGAACACTGAAGCTTTCTTT. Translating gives CASSPAQGALNTEAFF.

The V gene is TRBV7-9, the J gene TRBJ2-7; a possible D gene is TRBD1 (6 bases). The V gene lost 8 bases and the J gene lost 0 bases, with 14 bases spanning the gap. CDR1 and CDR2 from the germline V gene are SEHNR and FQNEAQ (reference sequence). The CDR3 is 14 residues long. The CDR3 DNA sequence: TGTGCCAGCTCCTCGAGGGGGATCTCCTACGAGCAGTACTTC. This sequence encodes CASSSRGISYEQYF.

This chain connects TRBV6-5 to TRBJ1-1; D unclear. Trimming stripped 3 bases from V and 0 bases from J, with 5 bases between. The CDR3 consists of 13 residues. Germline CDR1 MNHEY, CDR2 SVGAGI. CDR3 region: CASSYTVNTEAFF. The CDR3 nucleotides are TGTGCCAGCAGTTATACAGTGAACACTGAAGCTTTCTTT.

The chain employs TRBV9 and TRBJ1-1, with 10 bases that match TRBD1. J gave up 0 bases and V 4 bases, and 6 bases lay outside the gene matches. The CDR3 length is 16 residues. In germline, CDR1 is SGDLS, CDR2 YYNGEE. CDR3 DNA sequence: TGTGCCAGCAGCCCCCGGGACAGGGGTATGAACACTGAAGCTTTCTTT. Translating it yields CASSPRDRGMNTEAFF.

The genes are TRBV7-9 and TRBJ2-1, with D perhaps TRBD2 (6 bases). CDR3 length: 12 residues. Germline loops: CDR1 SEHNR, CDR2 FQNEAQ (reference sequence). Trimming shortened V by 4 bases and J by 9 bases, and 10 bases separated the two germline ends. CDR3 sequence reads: CASSSDGGEQFF. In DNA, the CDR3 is TGTGCCAGCAGCTCGGACGGGGGTGAGCAGTTCTTC.

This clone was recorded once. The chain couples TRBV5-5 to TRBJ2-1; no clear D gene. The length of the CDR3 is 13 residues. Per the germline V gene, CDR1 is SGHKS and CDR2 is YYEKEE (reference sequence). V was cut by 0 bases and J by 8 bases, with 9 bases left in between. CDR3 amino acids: CASSLEEWDEQFF. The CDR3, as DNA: TGTGCCAGCAGCTTGGAGGAGTGGGATGAGCAGTTCTTC.

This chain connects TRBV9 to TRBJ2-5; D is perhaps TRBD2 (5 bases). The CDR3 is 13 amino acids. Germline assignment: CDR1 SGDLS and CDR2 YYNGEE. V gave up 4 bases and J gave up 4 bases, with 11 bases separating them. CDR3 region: CASSPRGPETQYF. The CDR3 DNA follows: TGTGCCAGCAGCCCGCGAGGGCCAGAGACCCAGTACTTC. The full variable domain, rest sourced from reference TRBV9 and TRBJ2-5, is DSGVTQTPKHLITATGQRVTLRCSPRSGDLSVYWYQQSLDQGLQFLIQYYNGEERAKGNILERFSAQQFPDLHSELNLSSLELGDSALYFCASSPRGPETQYFGPGTRLLVL.

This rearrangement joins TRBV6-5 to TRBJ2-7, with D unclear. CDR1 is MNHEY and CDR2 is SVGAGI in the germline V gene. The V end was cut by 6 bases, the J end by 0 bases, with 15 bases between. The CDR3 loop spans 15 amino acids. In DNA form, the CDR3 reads TGTGCCAGCAGACACGGGTACGATGGCTCCTACGAGCAGTACTTC. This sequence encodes CASRHGYDGSYEQYF.

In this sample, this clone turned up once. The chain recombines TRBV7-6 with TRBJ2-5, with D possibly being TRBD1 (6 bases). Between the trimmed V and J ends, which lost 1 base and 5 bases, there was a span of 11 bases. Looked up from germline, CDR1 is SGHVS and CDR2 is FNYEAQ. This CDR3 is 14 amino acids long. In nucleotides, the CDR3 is TGTGCCAGCAGCTTAGGGGCAGGGGTTGAGACCCAGTACTTC. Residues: CASSLGAGVETQYF.

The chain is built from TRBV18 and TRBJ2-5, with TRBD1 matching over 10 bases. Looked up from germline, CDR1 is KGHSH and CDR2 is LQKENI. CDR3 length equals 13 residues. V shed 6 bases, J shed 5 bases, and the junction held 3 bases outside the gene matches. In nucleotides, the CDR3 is TGTGCCAGCTCGCCGACAGGGGGCGAGACCCAGTACTTC. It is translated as CASSPTGGETQYF.

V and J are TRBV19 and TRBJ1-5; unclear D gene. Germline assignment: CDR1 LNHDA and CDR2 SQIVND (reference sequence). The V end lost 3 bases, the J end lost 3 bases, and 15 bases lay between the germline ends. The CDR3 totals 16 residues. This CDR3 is CASSIRGAGNNQPQHF. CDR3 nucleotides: TGTGCCAGTAGTATTCGTGGAGCGGGAAACAATCAGCCCCAGCATTTT.

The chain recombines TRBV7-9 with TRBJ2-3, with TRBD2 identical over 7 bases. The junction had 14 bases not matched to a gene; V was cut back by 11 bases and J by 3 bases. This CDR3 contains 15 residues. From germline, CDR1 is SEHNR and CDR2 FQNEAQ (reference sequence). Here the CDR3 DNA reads TGTGCCTCCCCTGACCGGGGGGAGGTTACAGATACGCAGTATTTT. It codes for CASPDRGEVTDTQYF.

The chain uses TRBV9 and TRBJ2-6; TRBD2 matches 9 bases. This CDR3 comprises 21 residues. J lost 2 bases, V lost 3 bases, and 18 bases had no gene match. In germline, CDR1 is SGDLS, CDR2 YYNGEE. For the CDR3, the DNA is TGTGCCAGCAGCGACCATATTAACGTAGCGGGGGAGCTACCTGGGGCCAACGTCCTGACTTTC. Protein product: CASSDHINVAGELPGANVLTF.

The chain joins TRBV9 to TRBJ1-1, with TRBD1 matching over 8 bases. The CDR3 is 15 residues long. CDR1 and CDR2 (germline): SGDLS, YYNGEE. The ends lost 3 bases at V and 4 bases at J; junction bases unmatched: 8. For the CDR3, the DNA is TGTGCCAGCAGCGGGGCCCAGGGGGCTGGCACTGAAGCTTTCTTT. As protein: CASSGAQGAGTEAFF.

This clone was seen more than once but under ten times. The CDR3 region is CASSMRSDPRTEAFF. CDR3 DNA: TGTGCCAGCAGTATGCGAAGCGACCCGAGGACTGAAGCTTTCTTT. The chain is built from TRBV28 and TRBJ1-1, with D unclear. Trimming left V 5 bases short and J 5 bases short, with 18 bases between. The CDR3 is made up of 15 amino acids. Germline CDR1 and CDR2: MDHEN and SYDVKM.

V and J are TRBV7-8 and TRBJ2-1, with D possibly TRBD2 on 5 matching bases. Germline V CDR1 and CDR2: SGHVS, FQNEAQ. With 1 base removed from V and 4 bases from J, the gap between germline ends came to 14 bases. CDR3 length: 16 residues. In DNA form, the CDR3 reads TGTGCCAGCAGCTTAGTGCTGGCGGGCGCTTACAATGAGCAGTTCTTC. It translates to CASSLVLAGAYNEQFF.

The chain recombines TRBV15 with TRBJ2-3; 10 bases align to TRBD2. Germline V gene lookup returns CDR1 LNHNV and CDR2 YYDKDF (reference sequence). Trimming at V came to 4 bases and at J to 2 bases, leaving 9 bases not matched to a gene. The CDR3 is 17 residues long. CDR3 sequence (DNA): TGTGCCACCAGCACTGTGGGGCTAGCGGGAGTCACAGATACGCAGTATTTT. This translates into CATSTVGLAGVTDTQYF.

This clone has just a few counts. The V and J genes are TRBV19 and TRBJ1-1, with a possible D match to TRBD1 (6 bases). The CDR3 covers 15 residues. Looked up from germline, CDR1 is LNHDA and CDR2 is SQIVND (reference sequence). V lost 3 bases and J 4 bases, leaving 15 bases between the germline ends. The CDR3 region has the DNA TGTGCCAGTAGTATTGTCCCAGGGGAGGGCACTGAAGCTTTCTTT. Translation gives CASSIVPGEGTEAFF.

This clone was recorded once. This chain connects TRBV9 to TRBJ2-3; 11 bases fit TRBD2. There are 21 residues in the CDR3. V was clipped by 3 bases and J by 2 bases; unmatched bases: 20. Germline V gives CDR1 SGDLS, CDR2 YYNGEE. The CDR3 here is CASSATSGGWLGQSPTDTQYF. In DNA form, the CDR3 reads TGTGCCAGCAGCGCCACTAGCGGGGGATGGCTTGGGCAAAGCCCCACAGATACGCAGTATTTT.

This CDR3 is CASSFQGASYEQYF. As DNA, the CDR3 is TGTGCCAGCAGCTTTCAGGGGGCTTCCTACGAGCAGTACTTC. The rearrangement links TRBV7-9 to TRBJ2-7; 8 nucleotides agree with TRBD1. The V gene's germline CDR1 is SEHNR and CDR2 FQNEAQ (reference sequence). Trimming cost V 3 bases and J 1 base; bases outside gene matches: 2. The CDR3 is made up of 14 amino acids.

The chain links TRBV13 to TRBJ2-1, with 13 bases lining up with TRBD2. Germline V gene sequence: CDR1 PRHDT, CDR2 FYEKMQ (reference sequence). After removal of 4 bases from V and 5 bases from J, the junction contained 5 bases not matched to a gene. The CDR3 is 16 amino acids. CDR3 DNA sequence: TGTGCCAGCAGCTCCCGGACTAGCGGGGGAAACAATGAGCAGTTCTTC. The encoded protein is CASSSRTSGGNNEQFF.